The rows below give T cell receptor beta chains drawn from one sample of a study of cytomegalovirus exposure and HLA in healthy donors. Assay: immunoSEQ multiplex PCR; the TCRdb copy retains only in-frame clones and omits some. This table holds around 150,000 clones, around 80% found once. The sample comprised PBMCs. The receptor set was obtained from a man aged 25 to 40 in good health and CMV-seropositive. Each CDR3 is given with its conserved first and last residue. The order of the fields is CDR3 DNA, CDR3 protein, V gene, J gene, D gene, clone size. D genes are given only for firm matches. Expanded clones are given a class, and other clones once, few, many or no size at all.

TGCGCCAGCAGTCAATGGACAGGACAGGCCCAGTACTTC,CASSQWTGQAQYF,TRBV4-1,TRBJ2-5,TRBD1,once
TGTGTGCTATGGGGTGGGAGGAGGCGGAATACGCAGTATTTT,CVLWGGRRRNTQYF,TRBV12-5,TRBJ2-3,-,-
TGTGCCAGCAGTTACGCGTTCGGAGAGACCCAGTACTTC,CASSYAFGETQYF,TRBV6-5,TRBJ2-5,-,-
TGTGCCAGCAGTGGTTATGGGGCCCGGAACACTGAAGCTTTCTTT,CASSGYGARNTEAFF,TRBV6-1,TRBJ1-1,-,-
TGCGCCAGCAGATTAGCGGGGGGAAAGCGGGGCACAGATACGCAGTATTTT,CASRLAGGKRGTDTQYF,TRBV4-1,TRBJ2-3,TRBD2,-
TGCGCCAGCAGCCAAGTTGTTAGCGGAGCCCAAGAGACCCAGTACTTC,CASSQVVSGAQETQYF,TRBV4-1,TRBJ2-5,-,few
TGTGCCAGCAGTTTAACCCCGAGCTCCTACGAGCAGTACTTC,CASSLTPSSYEQYF,TRBV28,TRBJ2-7,-,-
TGCGCCAGCAGCACACTCACAGGGGGCACTGAAGCTTTCTTT,CASSTLTGGTEAFF,TRBV5-1,TRBJ1-1,TRBD1,-
TGCGCCAGCAGAGGGGGCGCCGCTGGAAACACCATATATTTT,CASRGGAAGNTIYF,TRBV5-1,TRBJ1-3,TRBD1,-
TGTGCCAGCAGCTCCGGGGGGACAGGGGCCTATGGCTACACCTTC,CASSSGGTGAYGYTF,TRBV7-2,TRBJ1-2,TRBD1,-
TGTGCCAGCGGGGGTGGGCGGCGGGGGGCCCTCATTGAGCAGTTCTTC,CASGGGRRGALIEQFF,TRBV5-4,TRBJ2-1,TRBD2,-
TGTGCCGTAAAGGGGGAGAGCTCCTACGAGCAGTACTTC,CAVKGESSYEQYF,TRBV2,TRBJ2-7,-,-
TGTGCCAGCAGTTACGGCTCCTACAATGAGCAGTTCTTC,CASSYGSYNEQFF,TRBV28,TRBJ2-1,-,-
TGCAGCGTAACCGGGACAGGAGGATTCTACGAGCAGTACTTC,CSVTGTGGFYEQYF,TRBV29-1,TRBJ2-7,TRBD1,-
TGCGCCAGCAGCCACCCCGGGCGGGGGGGCAATATCGACGAGCAGTACTTC,CASSHPGRGGNIDEQYF,TRBV4-1,TRBJ2-7,TRBD2,-
TGCGCCAGCAGCTTGGACGCGGGGGGAACCTACAATGAGCAGTTCTTC,CASSLDAGGTYNEQFF,TRBV5-1,TRBJ2-1,TRBD2,once
TGTGCCAGCAGCTTACCGCTGGACATCCAAGAGACCCAGTACTTC,CASSLPLDIQETQYF,TRBV7-2,TRBJ2-5,-,-
TGTGCCAGCAGCTTTGGCCCCCTCTGCACCTTC,CASSFGPLCTF,TRBV11-2,TRBJ1-2,-,once
TGTGCCAGCAGCGGCCAGGACAGGGTGGGCTACACCTTC,CASSGQDRVGYTF,TRBV6-1,TRBJ1-2,TRBD1,-
TGTGCCAGCAGCCGGCAGGCAGAATACAATGAGCAGTTCTTC,CASSRQAEYNEQFF,TRBV9,TRBJ2-1,-,-
TGTGCCAGCTCCCCGGGGGGGGTCTCCTACGAGCAGTACTTC,CASSPGGVSYEQYF,TRBV6-5,TRBJ2-7,TRBD2,-
TGTGCCAGTAGTAGCCAAGCGGGGGGGCGAAATGAGCAGTTCTTC,CASSSQAGGRNEQFF,TRBV19,TRBJ2-1,TRBD2,once
TGTGCCAGCAGCCTACCCGGGAACAGCAATCAGCCCCAGCATTTT,CASSLPGNSNQPQHF,TRBV5-5,TRBJ1-5,-,few
TGTGCCAGCTCACCGAGTCATCCGGGACAGGTGGGCTACACCTTC,CASSPSHPGQVGYTF,TRBV18,TRBJ1-2,TRBD1,-
TGCGCCAGCAGTGAGGTCAGGTTCACTAGCACAGATACGCAGTATTTT,CASSEVRFTSTDTQYF,TRBV10-1,TRBJ2-3,-,-
TGTGCCAGCAGTTCTGACAACTCCTACGAGCAGTACTTC,CASSSDNSYEQYF,TRBV27,TRBJ2-7,-,-
TGTGCCTGGAGTCAGGGGTCAGAGGGAAACACCATATATTTT,CAWSQGSEGNTIYF,TRBV30,TRBJ1-3,-,-
TGCGCCAGCAGCCAAGCTGGGGGGGGTGGGGAAAAACTGTTTTTT,CASSQAGGGGEKLFF,TRBV4-1,TRBJ1-4,-,-